One and the same sample provided the 15 T cell receptor beta chains below, sequenced in a study of cytomegalovirus exposure and HLA in healthy donors. The PCR made use of 60 Vbeta and 13 Jbeta primers. The repertoire was sequenced with immunoSEQ multiplex PCR; TCRdb's copy has only in-frame clones and lacks some. The profile covers approximately 160,000 clones, with roughly 70% appearing a single time and 2.5% to 3% taken by the ten largest. The specimen was PBMCs. Receptors were obtained from a woman aged 45-65 years in good health and CMV-seropositive.

This clone came up once. The chain uses TRBV27 and TRBJ1-6; 7 nucleotides align to TRBD1. V gave up 6 bases and J gave up 1 base; unmatched junction bases: 9. In germline, CDR1 is MNHEY, CDR2 SMNVEV (reference sequence). The CDR3 extends over 17 amino acids. The CDR3 sequence is CASSPEGAGSYNSPLHF. The CDR3 DNA is TGTGCCAGCAGCCCCGAGGGGGCGGGATCCTATAATTCACCCCTCCACTTT.

The rearrangement joins TRBV5-1 to TRBJ1-2; 9 bases line up with TRBD1. The V and J ends lost 4 bases and 8 bases, in that order; junction bases with no gene match: 9. CDR1 and CDR2 from the germline V gene are SGHRS and YFSETQ. The CDR3 is 14 amino acids. CDR3 in amino acids: CASSPKGQGGGYTF. The CDR3 region has the DNA TGCGCCAGCAGCCCCAAGGGACAGGGTGGGGGCTACACCTTC.

The chain links TRBV25-1 to TRBJ2-7; 9 nucleotides line up with TRBD1. Germline CDR1 MGHDK, CDR2 SYGVNS. Germline trimming cut 4 bases from V and 2 bases from J; bases unmatched to any gene: 6. The CDR3 is 15 residues long. The CDR3 DNA follows: TGTGCCAGCAGTGCTACGACAGGGGGGACCTACGAGCAGTACTTC. Its translation is CASSATTGGTYEQYF.

This clone occurred a few times. This chain uses TRBV29-1 with TRBJ2-3; D is ambiguous. The ends were cut back, 4 bases at V and 2 bases at J, with 4 bases in the middle. The CDR3 runs 11 residues. The germline V gene encodes CDR1 SQVTM and CDR2 ANQGSEA. The CDR3 coding sequence is TGCAGCGTTGTGTACACAGATACGCAGTATTTT. This encodes CSVVYTDTQYF.

The gene calls are TRBV6-5 and TRBJ1-5; a weak D match, TRBD1 (5 bases). This CDR3 is built from 15 residues. Trimming cost V 8 bases and J 5 bases, with 19 bases left between them. Germline CDR1 and CDR2: MNHEY and SVGAGI. The CDR3 DNA is TGTGCCAGCTCCAAGAAGGGGTTTGGCGATCAGCCCCAGCATTTT. This codes for CASSKKGFGDQPQHF.

V gene TRBV5-1 combines with J gene TRBJ2-3; 7 nucleotides align to TRBD1. The germline gives CDR1 SGHRS, CDR2 YFSETQ. This CDR3 contains 16 residues. After removal of 3 bases from V and 3 bases from J, the junction contained 10 bases not matched to a gene. The CDR3 DNA reads TGCGCCAGCAGCTCCCTCCGGACAGGAGAAACAGATACGCAGTATTTT. Encoded protein: CASSSLRTGETDTQYF.

The chain uses TRBV4-2 and TRBJ2-7; 10 bases are shared with TRBD2. V trimming: 4 bases; J trimming: 5 bases; junction bases outside the gene matches: 5. Germline CDR1 reads LGHNA; CDR2 reads YNFKEQ. The CDR3 has 14 amino acids. Here the CDR3 DNA reads TGTGCCAGCAGCCCTAGCGGGGGAATCAACGAGCAGTACTTC. Protein product: CASSPSGGINEQYF.

CDR3 nucleotide sequence: TGTGCCAGCAGCTTGTTAGCAGGGGAGGGCCCAGATACGCAGTATTTT. Translating gives CASSLLAGEGPDTQYF. The rearrangement links TRBV5-8 to TRBJ2-3; D is possibly TRBD2 (7 bases). This CDR3 has 16 residues. V was pared by 1 base and J by 4 bases, with 16 bases between. CDR1 and CDR2 from the germline V gene are SGHTS and YDEGEE.

This clone was observed a few times. The chain links TRBV6-4 to TRBJ1-1, with no clear D. Germline-derived CDR1 and CDR2 are MRHNA and SNTAGT. V was cut by 4 bases and J by 0 bases, with 6 bases left in between. The CDR3 is 13 residues long. In DNA form, the CDR3 reads TGTGCCAGCAGTGCCTCCTTGAACACTGAAGCTTTCTTT. Amino acids: CASSASLNTEAFF.

V usage is TRBV29-1 and J usage is TRBJ1-1; perhaps TRBD1 as D (6 bases). The ends were cut back, 6 bases at V and 5 bases at J, with 10 bases in the middle. In germline, CDR1 is SQVTM, CDR2 ANQGSEA. The CDR3 contains 11 residues. CDR3 DNA sequence: TGCAGCGTGGAACAGGGTACTGAAGCTTTCTTT. It codes for CSVEQGTEAFF.

The rearrangement links TRBV29-1 to TRBJ2-1; the D gene is possibly TRBD1 (5 bases). V was clipped by 5 bases and J by 8 bases, with 13 bases between them. CDR3 length equals 12 residues. CDR1 is SQVTM and CDR2 is ANQGSEA in the germline V gene. The CDR3 region is CSVSRPGYEQFF. The CDR3 region has the DNA TGCAGCGTTTCACGCCCAGGGTATGAGCAGTTCTTC.

The chain has TRBV5-6 and TRBJ2-7; 13 bases fit TRBD2. Unmatched junction bases numbered 13, after V lost 4 bases and J lost 6 bases. From germline, CDR1 is SGHDT and CDR2 YYEEEE. The CDR3 sequence is 17 residues long. In DNA, the CDR3 is TGTGCCAGCAGCCAAGTCGGACTAGCGGGGGCGTTGGGCGAGCAGTACTTC. Translation gives CASSQVGLAGALGEQYF.

The chain recombines TRBV5-1 with TRBJ2-1, with 7 bases lining up with TRBD2. V lost 4 bases and J lost 9; bases outside the gene matches: 16. This CDR3 has 16 residues. CDR1 is SGHRS, CDR2 YFSETQ, per germline. CDR3 amino acids: CASSQGLDKGSSEQFF. The CDR3 coding sequence is TGCGCCAGCAGCCAAGGACTAGATAAAGGATCGTCTGAGCAGTTCTTC. The complete variable domain, with remaining parts taken from reference TRBV5-1 and TRBJ2-1, reads KAGVTQTPRYLIKTRGQQVTLSCSPISGHRSVSWYQQTPGQGLQFLFEYFSETQRNKGNFPGRFSGRQFSNSRSEMNVSTLELGDSALYLCASSQGLDKGSSEQFFGPGTRLTVL.

The chain carries TRBV7-8 and TRBJ2-5; no firm D call. Deletions cut 2 bases from V and 3 bases from J, with 13 bases between. This CDR3 is built from 15 residues. Germline values: CDR1 SGHVS, CDR2 FQNEAQ. CDR3 protein: CASSLRVLAEETQYF. In nucleotides, the CDR3 is TGTGCCAGCAGCTTACGGGTCCTGGCCGAAGAGACCCAGTACTTC.

With regard to this clone: At one boundary the junction diverges from the germline segment, which might be a read error. This sequence joins TRBV15 and TRBJ1-5; 8 nucleotides line up with TRBD1. CDR3 length equals 15 residues. Germline assignment: CDR1 LNHNV and CDR2 YYDKDF (reference sequence). Written as DNA, the CDR3 is TGTGCCACCAGCGGAGACAGGGGAGGGTATCCGCCCCAGCATTTT. Its protein product is CATSGDRGGYPPQHF.